In its sample, the clone carrying this T cell receptor beta chain was seen once. Here immunoSEQ multiplex PCR was the method, and the copy in TCRdb shows in-frame clones only, minus some. The data hold about 52,000 clones, with over 85% observed a single time. The CDR3 is 16 residues long. Germline V lookup: CDR1 SGHRS, CDR2 YFSETQ. Trimming cost V 6 bases and J 5 bases; bases outside gene matches: 11. The data stem from a study of T cell changes during pregnancy in multiple sclerosis. The sequence derives from a female donor with multiple sclerosis, enrolled in a pregnancy study. The V and J genes are TRBV5-1 and TRBJ2-2; TRBD1 aligns across 9 bases. Sequenced material: CD4+ T cells from peripheral blood mononuclear cells, taken before pregnancy. The CDR3 nucleotides are TGCGCCAGCACCCCACGCCCGGGACAGGGAACCGGGGAGCTGTTTTTT. This sequence encodes CASTPRPGQGTGELFF.